This entry lists 28 T cell receptor beta chains sequenced from one sample in a study of T cell repertoires in cytomegalovirus infection. TCRdb processed the reads anew with MiXCR; each CDR3 protein has one entry. The sample shows 350,000 to 550,000 distinct CDR3 sequences, approximately 31% of them seen only once. Sequencing input: PBMCs. The receptors were sampled from a human donor in good health (CMV status not recorded). Some clones in this sample may be carry-over from other donors' samples.

The chain carries TRBV6-5 and TRBJ1-2; D perhaps matches TRBD1 (6 bases). The CDR3 totals 16 residues. CDR1 is MNHEY and CDR2 is SVGAGI in the germline V gene. V was pared by 2 bases and J by 2 bases, with 15 bases between. CDR3: CASSYGGGAENYGYTF. The CDR3 bases are TGTGCCAGCAGTTACGGGGGCGGGGCAGAGAACTATGGCTACACCTTC.

This clonotype was counted many times. The chain links TRBV7-2 to TRBJ1-1; 7 nucleotides agree with TRBD1. Looked up from germline, CDR1 is SGHTA and CDR2 is FQGNSA. J was trimmed by 5 bases and V by 2 bases; bases with no gene match: 2. The CDR3 contains 13 residues. The CDR3 nucleotides read TGTGCCAGCAGCTTACAGGGGGATACTGAAGCTTTCTTT. Translating it yields CASSLQGDTEAFF.

In this sample, this clonotype turned up many times. The chain joins TRBV7-2 to TRBJ2-3; 8 bases are a match to TRBD2. CDR1 is SGHTA and CDR2 is FQGNSA in the germline V gene. V shed 7 bases, J shed 1 base, and the junction held 10 bases outside the gene matches. The CDR3 spans 16 residues. The CDR3 bases are TGTGCCAGCAACTACTGGGGGCGGGGGGGCACAGATACGCAGTATTTT. This encodes CASNYWGRGGTDTQYF.

A few counts support this clonotype. The V call is TRBV7-2, the J call TRBJ2-5; 9 positions match TRBD1. There are 17 residues in the CDR3. Per germline, CDR1 SGHTA and CDR2 FQGNSA. J lost 4 bases, V lost 5 bases, and 14 bases had no gene match. The CDR3 DNA sequence: TGTGCCAGCAGCCCTAGAGGGCGAACAGGGGGCGCAGAGACCCAGTACTTC. As protein: CASSPRGRTGGAETQYF.

At least ten counts were recorded for this clonotype. The chain has TRBV12-3 or TRBV12-4 and TRBJ2-1, with a weak D call TRBD1 (6 bases). V lost 5 bases to trimming and J lost 5 bases, with 10 bases between them. This CDR3 is built from 13 residues. For the CDR3, the DNA is TGTGCCAGCAGTGTGGGGGCCGACAATGAGCAGTTCTTC. Translating it yields CASSVGADNEQFF.

This clonotype was picked up many times. The V gene is TRBV7-2, the J gene TRBJ1-2, with 8 bases aligning to TRBD1. From germline, CDR1 is SGHTA and CDR2 FQGNSA. V was clipped by 0 bases and J by 2 bases; unmatched bases: 8. The CDR3 runs to 17 residues. CDR3: CASSLAGTGYGNYGYTF. CDR3 in DNA: TGTGCCAGCAGCTTAGCCGGGACAGGATATGGGAACTATGGCTACACCTTC. The whole variable domain, filled in from reference TRBV7-2 and TRBJ1-2, reads GAGVSQSPSNKVTEKGKDVELRCDPISGHTALYWYRQSLGQGLEFLIYFQGNSAPDKSGLPSDRFSAERTGGSVSTLTIQRTQQEDSAVYLCASSLAGTGYGNYGYTFGSGTRLTVV.

V gene TRBV7-6 combines with J gene TRBJ1-3, with a weak D call TRBD1 (5 bases). V lost 3 bases, J lost 4 bases, and 10 bases lay in between. This CDR3 is built from 14 residues. Germline CDR1 is SGHVS and CDR2 is FNYEAQ. Here the CDR3 reads CASSFGGEGNTIYF. The CDR3 DNA reads as TGTGCCAGCAGCTTCGGGGGGGAAGGAAACACCATATATTTT. Drawing the rest from reference TRBV7-6 and TRBJ1-3, the complete variable domain is GAGVSQSPRYKVTKRGQDVALRCDPISGHVSLYWYRQALGQGPEFLTYFNYEAQQDKSGLPNDRFSAERPEGSISTLTIQRTEQRDSAMYRCASSFGGEGNTIYFGEGSWLTVV.

The chain employs TRBV28 and TRBJ1-1, with 9 bases lining up with TRBD1. The CDR3 length is 14 residues. The germline V gene has CDR1 MDHEN and CDR2 SYDVKM. The V gene end was trimmed by 5 bases and the J gene end by 5 bases; junction bases not matched to a gene: 6. In DNA, the CDR3 is TGTGCCAGCAGTAAGACAGGGGGATTAACTGAAGCTTTCTTT. It encodes CASSKTGGLTEAFF.

The rearrangement joins TRBV6-1 to TRBJ1-5; D gene unclear. The CDR3 contains 13 residues. Per the germline V gene, CDR1 is MNHNS and CDR2 is SASEGT. Trimming cost V 7 bases and J 5 bases, with 12 bases left between them. The chain's CDR3 is CASKVAEYQPQHF. The CDR3 DNA reads TGTGCCAGCAAAGTCGCTGAATATCAGCCCCAGCATTTT.

This clonotype was recorded a few times. The rearrangement joins TRBV6-2 or TRBV6-3 to TRBJ2-1; 8 nucleotides match TRBD1. Germline CDR1 MNHEY, CDR2 SVGEGT. The CDR3 covers 13 residues. After removal of 6 bases from V and 9 bases from J, the junction contained 7 bases not matched to a gene. The CDR3 DNA follows: TGTGCCAGCAGCACAGGGGGTATAGGTGAGCAGTTCTTC. Amino acids: CASSTGGIGEQFF.

The rearrangement links TRBV6-2 or TRBV6-3 to TRBJ2-2; D possibly matches TRBD1 or TRBD2 (6 bases each). CDR3 length equals 17 residues. Germline-derived CDR1 and CDR2 are MNHEY and SVGEGT. V lost 2 bases to trimming and J lost 0 bases, with 13 bases between them. CDR3 nucleotides: TGTGCCAGCAGTTACCACTTAGGGGGGACGAACACCGGGGAGCTGTTTTTT. It yields the protein CASSYHLGGTNTGELFF.

This clonotype came up many times. The chain links TRBV12-3 or TRBV12-4 to TRBJ2-1, with 10 bases matching TRBD2. Trimming at V came to 8 bases and at J to 5 bases, leaving 6 bases not matched to a gene. The CDR3 length is 14 residues. As DNA, the CDR3 is TGTGCCAGCCAGCGGGGGGGCGGAAACAATGAGCAGTTCTTC. It codes for CASQRGGGNNEQFF.

About this clonotype itself: A much larger clone differs from this one at a single base, so this may be a read error. The V call is TRBV5-6, the J call TRBJ2-7, with a possible D match to TRBD2 (7 bases). V shed 2 bases and J shed 2 bases, with 11 bases lying between them. CDR3 size: 14 residues. Germline CDR1 reads SGHDT; CDR2 reads YYEEEE. CDR3 sequence: CASSLGGDPYEQYF. The DNA for the CDR3 is TGTGCCAGCAGCTTAGGGGGGGACCCCTACGAGCAGTACTTC.

This clonotype came up a few times. The chain joins TRBV5-5 to TRBJ1-2; D is unresolved. The CDR3 is 14 amino acids. From germline, CDR1 is SGHKS and CDR2 YYEKEE (reference sequence). V was pared by 4 bases and J by 3 bases, with 13 bases between. In nucleotides, the CDR3 is TGTGCCAGCAGCGCGCCGATTAGAGACTATGGCTACACCTTC. Its protein is CASSAPIRDYGYTF.

To note about this clonotype: A much larger clone is a single base away; this may be a read error. V gene TRBV27 combines with J gene TRBJ2-2; TRBD1 matches 7 bases. Germline CDR1 and CDR2: MNHEY and SMNVEV (reference sequence). The CDR3 length is 13 residues. J gave up 7 bases and V 5 bases, and 4 bases lay outside the gene matches. The CDR3 DNA reads as TGTGCCAGCAGTAGACAGGGTCGCGGGGAGCTGTTTTTT. It specifies CASSRQGRGELFF.

This clonotype occurred once. This chain joins TRBV2 and TRBJ1-1; 7 positions agree with TRBD1. The CDR3 runs to 14 residues. With 8 bases clipped from V and 3 bases from J, the junction kept 9 bases outside the gene matches. CDR1 SNHLY and CDR2 FYNNEI come from the germline V gene. This CDR3 is CASARAGGYTEAFF. The CDR3 DNA reads as TGTGCCAGCGCACGGGCAGGGGGTTACACTGAAGCTTTCTTT.

This clonotype was seen a handful of times. The chain is built from TRBV5-6 and TRBJ2-5; possibly TRBD1 or TRBD2 for D (6 bases each). Deletions cut 5 bases from V and 0 bases from J, with 14 bases between. Germline loops: CDR1 SGHDT, CDR2 YYEEEE. The CDR3 is made up of 15 amino acids. This chain's CDR3 is CASSRGPGDQETQYF. The CDR3 DNA is TGTGCCAGCAGTCGGGGGCCGGGAGACCAAGAGACCCAGTACTTC.

In this sample, this clonotype turned up many times. The J gene is TRBJ2-7, the V gene TRBV7-9; a possible D gene is TRBD1 (6 bases). V was pared by 3 bases and J by 5 bases, with 8 bases between. This CDR3 is 12 amino acids long. The germline gives CDR1 SEHNR, CDR2 FQNEAQ (reference sequence). The CDR3 is CASSLAGDEQYF. As DNA, the CDR3 is TGTGCCAGCAGCTTGGCAGGGGACGAGCAGTACTTC.

With respect to this clonotype: No conserved phenylalanine or tryptophan is present at the end of the CDR3, so a read error is the likely explanation. The DNA is omitted, as the CDR3 cannot be located on it reliably, and the CDR3 follows TCRdb's listing. The CDR3 spells CASSSGTGDPYC. This chain uses TRBV7-3 with TRBJ2-7; the table's TRBD1 call for D was not verified on the DNA. Termini included, the CDR3 measures 12 amino acids. Germline-derived CDR1 and CDR2 are SGHTA and FQGTGA.

The chain recombines TRBV12-3 or TRBV12-4 with TRBJ2-3; D is perhaps TRBD2 (5 bases). V lost 4 bases and J 2 bases, leaving 16 bases between the germline ends. The CDR3 has 16 residues. CDR3 coding DNA: TGTGCCAGCAGTTCTCAAGCGGCCACCTCCACAGATACGCAGTATTTT. Translated, it gives CASSSQAATSTDTQYF.

The chain links TRBV7-9 to TRBJ2-3, with a weak D call TRBD2 (5 bases). V shed 0 bases and J shed 4 bases, with 11 bases lying between them. The CDR3 runs 15 residues. Germline CDR1 is SEHNR and CDR2 is FQNEAQ (reference sequence). For the CDR3, the DNA is TGTGCCAGCAGCTTAGCGGGCGCCGGGGCAGATACGCAGTATTTT. Translating gives CASSLAGAGADTQYF.

This clonotype was detected a few times. The chain uses TRBV7-9 and TRBJ2-5; D may match TRBD1 or TRBD2 (5 bases each). Germline V gene lookup returns CDR1 SEHNR and CDR2 FQNEAQ (reference sequence). Trimming cost V 6 bases and J 2 bases, with 25 bases left between them. The CDR3 contains 18 residues. CDR3 residues: CASRPPGTEHQLQETQYF. In nucleotides, the CDR3 is TGTGCCAGCAGGCCCCCCGGGACGGAACACCAGTTGCAAGAGACCCAGTACTTC. The variable domain in full, with the rest retrieved from reference TRBV7-9 and TRBJ2-5, is DTGVSQNPRHKITKRGQNVTFRCDPISEHNRLYWYRQTLGQGPEFLTYFQNEAQLEKSRLLSDRFSAERPKGSFSTLEIQRTEQGDSAMYLCASRPPGTEHQLQETQYFGPGTRLLVL.

The chain carries TRBV5-8 and TRBJ2-3, with D perhaps matching TRBD1 or TRBD2 (5 bases each). Trimming stripped 5 bases from V and 0 bases from J, with 19 bases between. Germline CDR1 SGHTS, CDR2 YDEGEE. The CDR3 runs to 17 residues. The CDR3 sequence is CASRPGALAISTDTQYF. The CDR3 DNA sequence: TGTGCCAGCAGACCCGGGGCCCTCGCCATTAGCACAGATACGCAGTATTTT.

This clonotype was seen a few times. This chain uses TRBV19 with TRBJ1-5; the D gene is possibly TRBD1 (5 bases). Deletions cut 2 bases from V and 0 bases from J, with 5 bases between. CDR1 and CDR2 from the germline V gene are LNHDA and SQIVND (reference sequence). The CDR3 has 14 amino acids. The CDR3: CASSITGSNQPQHF. As DNA, the CDR3 is TGTGCCAGTAGTATAACAGGTAGCAATCAGCCCCAGCATTTT.

The rearrangement links TRBV10-2 to TRBJ2-7; 8 positions match TRBD2. The junction had 4 bases not matched to a gene; V was cut back by 0 bases and J by 0 bases. The CDR3 totals 16 residues. Germline values: CDR1 WSHSY, CDR2 SAAADI. CDR3: CASSESSGGRSYEQYF. Here the CDR3 DNA reads TGCGCCAGCAGTGAGTCGAGCGGGGGCCGCTCCTACGAGCAGTACTTC.

This clonotype appeared many times. V usage is TRBV7-2 and J usage is TRBJ1-1; tentatively, D is TRBD1 (6 bases). The CDR3 contains 12 residues. In germline, CDR1 is SGHTA, CDR2 FQGNSA. Trimming removed 4 bases from V and 6 bases from J, with 9 bases in between. DNA for the CDR3: TGTGCCAGCAGCTCCCGGGGGCCTGAAGCTTTCTTT. Its translation: CASSSRGPEAFF.

This clonotype was seen ten or more times. The genes are TRBV7-9 and TRBJ1-6; 8 bases agree with TRBD1. The junction had 1 base not matched to a gene; V was cut back by 0 bases and J by 6 bases. This CDR3 is 15 amino acids long. Per germline, CDR1 SEHNR and CDR2 FQNEAQ (reference sequence). CDR3 sequence reads: CASSLATGGNSPLHF. The CDR3 DNA reads as TGTGCCAGCAGCTTAGCTACAGGGGGTAATTCACCCCTCCACTTT.

This clonotype was seen a few times. This chain connects TRBV10-2 to TRBJ1-5; D is unresolved. CDR3 length: 15 residues. Germline CDR1 is WSHSY and CDR2 is SAAADI. V gave up 3 bases and J gave up 9 bases, with 18 bases separating them. The CDR3 nucleotides read TGCGCCAGCAGTGAAGCGGCGGCGGGTCAAGGGCCCCAGCATTTT. This codes for CASSEAAAGQGPQHF.